The clone carrying this T cell receptor beta chain was recorded many times. The data were obtained in a study of early T cells in non-severe SARS-CoV-2 infection. TCRdb re-derived calls from the 5' RACE reads in MiXCR, one entry per CDR3 protein. This table has over 85,000 distinct CDR3 sequences, about 12% appearing once. Looked up from germline, CDR1 is MNHEY and CDR2 is SVGAGI. The CDR3 runs 17 residues. The V and J ends lost 2 bases and 7 bases, in that order; junction bases with no gene match: 13. The sequence was obtained from an adult who was a healthcare worker with PCR-confirmed SARS-CoV-2 infection or an uninfected control (not recorded which). The chain has TRBV6-5 and TRBJ1-2; 10 nucleotides align to TRBD1. Here the sequenced sample was whole blood, taken at baseline. The DNA of the CDR3 is TGTGCCAGCAGTTACACCGGGACAGGGGATCGTGGAACTGGCTACACCTTC. This codes for CASSYTGTGDRGTGYTF.